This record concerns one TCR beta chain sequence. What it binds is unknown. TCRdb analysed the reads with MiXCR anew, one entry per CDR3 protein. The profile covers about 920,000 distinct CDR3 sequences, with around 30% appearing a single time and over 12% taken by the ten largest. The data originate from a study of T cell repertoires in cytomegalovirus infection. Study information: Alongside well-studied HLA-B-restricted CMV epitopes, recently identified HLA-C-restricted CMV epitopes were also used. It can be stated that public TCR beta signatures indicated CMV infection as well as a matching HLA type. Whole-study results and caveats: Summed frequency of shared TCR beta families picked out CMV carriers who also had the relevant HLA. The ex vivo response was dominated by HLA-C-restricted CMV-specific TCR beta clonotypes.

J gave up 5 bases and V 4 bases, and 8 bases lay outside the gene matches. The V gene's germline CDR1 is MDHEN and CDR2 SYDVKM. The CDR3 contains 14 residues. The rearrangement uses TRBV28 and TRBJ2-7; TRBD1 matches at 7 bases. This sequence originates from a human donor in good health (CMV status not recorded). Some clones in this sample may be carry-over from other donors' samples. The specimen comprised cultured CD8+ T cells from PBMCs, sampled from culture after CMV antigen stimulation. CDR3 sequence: CASSYDRVWDEQYV. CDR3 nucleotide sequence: TGTGCCAGCAGTTACGACAGGGTGTGGGACGAGCAGTACGTC.